Shown below are 14 T cell receptor beta chains from a single sample sequenced in a study of spatial heterogeneity in lung cancer. MiXCR, run by TCRdb on the 5' RACE reads, gives a single entry per CDR3 protein. This sample carries roughly 40,000 distinct CDR3 sequences, under 7.5% of them seen once, and the ten largest clones take roughly two fifths. Specified time point: sample taken at primary tumor resection. The sample in question was PBMCs, obtained at surgery. Receptor source: a female donor with early-stage non-small cell lung cancer.

This clonotype came up many times. The J gene is TRBJ2-3, the V gene TRBV6-5; no definite D call. Trimming took 6 bases from V and 3 from J, leaving 10 bases between them. CDR1 and CDR2 from the germline V gene are MNHEY and SVGAGI. CDR3 length: 13 amino acids. This CDR3 is CASRTPLTDTQYF. As DNA, the CDR3 is TGTGCCAGCAGAACACCCTTGACAGATACGCAGTATTTT.

This clonotype was counted at least ten times. This chain joins TRBV7-2 and TRBJ2-5; 9 positions agree with TRBD1. Germline loops: CDR1 SGHTA, CDR2 FQGNSA. V was clipped by 5 bases and J by 4 bases; unmatched bases: 8. The CDR3 runs 15 residues. In DNA form, the CDR3 reads TGTGCCAGCAGCGTCCCCGTGACAGGGGGAGAGACCCAGTACTTC. This gives the protein CASSVPVTGGETQYF.

This clonotype has more than one count but fewer than ten. The rearrangement uses TRBV24-1 and TRBJ1-5; TRBD1 is a possible D gene (6 bases). Deletions cut 3 bases from V and 7 bases from J, with 12 bases between. Germline CDR1 and CDR2: KGHDR and SFDVKD. This CDR3 contains 14 residues. CDR3 DNA sequence: TGTGCCACCAGTGATCCAGGGGACGGGCAGCCCCAGCATTTT. Its translation: CATSDPGDGQPQHF.

This chain uses TRBV20-1 with TRBJ2-5, with TRBD2 matching over 8 bases. Trimming took 7 bases from V and 4 from J; bases not matched to a gene: 11. The germline V gene has CDR1 DFQATT and CDR2 SNEGSKA (reference sequence). The CDR3 contains 14 residues. CDR3 loop: CSVSPRGGGETQYF. Written as DNA, the CDR3 is TGCAGTGTTTCGCCACGGGGGGGCGGAGAGACCCAGTACTTC.

This clonotype was detected ten times or more. The rearrangement joins TRBV7-2 to TRBJ2-1; 7 bases align to TRBD1. V lost 7 bases to trimming and J lost 6 bases; unmatched junction nucleotides: 6. This CDR3 comprises 13 residues. CDR1 is SGHTA and CDR2 is FQGNSA in the germline V gene. CDR3 DNA sequence: TGTGCCAGCAAAGGGGGCCTCCCCAATGAGCAGTTCTTC. Amino acids: CASKGGLPNEQFF.

This clonotype is categorized as medium-sized (0.01 to 0.1%). The chain combines TRBV13 with TRBJ1-1; 8 bases match TRBD1. The ends lost 5 bases at V and 5 bases at J; junction bases unmatched: 7. CDR1 and CDR2 (germline): PRHDT, FYEKMQ (reference sequence). The CDR3 runs to 14 residues. CDR3 amino acids: CASSTRTGRTEAFF. CDR3 sequence (DNA): TGTGCCAGCAGCACCCGGACAGGGAGAACTGAAGCTTTCTTT.

In its sample, this clonotype was seen many times. The chain carries TRBV11-2 and TRBJ2-1; 9 nucleotides agree with TRBD1. CDR3 length: 14 amino acids. V shed 5 bases and J 7 bases; nucleotides not matched to a gene: 6. The germline V gene encodes CDR1 SGHAT and CDR2 FQNNGV. As DNA, the CDR3 is TGTGCCAGCAGCGCTGGGACAGGGAGGAATGAGCAGTTCTTC. This gives the protein CASSAGTGRNEQFF. Complete variable domain (other parts from reference TRBV11-2 and TRBJ2-1): EAGVAQSPRYKIIEKRQSVAFWCNPISGHATLYWYQQILGQGPKLLIQFQNNGVVDDSQLPKDRFSAERLKGVDSTLKIQPAKLEDSAVYLCASSAGTGRNEQFFGPGTRLTVL.

This clonotype has a count of ten or more. The gene calls are TRBV20-1 and TRBJ1-4; D uncertain. The CDR3 covers 13 residues. V lost 4 bases and J lost 7, with 13 bases in between. CDR1 is DFQATT, CDR2 SNEGSKA, per germline (reference sequence). The DNA of the CDR3 is TGCAGTGCTATTCCCCCACTGGGTGAAAAACTGTTTTTT. Translating it yields CSAIPPLGEKLFF.

The sample holds a few counts of this clonotype. The rearrangement links TRBV7-2 to TRBJ1-2; D is unclear. The CDR3 is made up of 14 amino acids. Trimming took off 0 bases at V and 2 bases at J, with 7 bases between the two ends. CDR1 is SGHTA and CDR2 is FQGNSA in the germline V gene. The CDR3 DNA follows: TGTGCCAGCAGCTTAGCCGGTCCAAACTATGGCTACACCTTC. It translates to CASSLAGPNYGYTF. The full variable domain, its missing parts supplied by reference TRBV7-2 and TRBJ1-2, is GAGVSQSPSNKVTEKGKDVELRCDPISGHTALYWYRQSLGQGLEFLIYFQGNSAPDKSGLPSDRFSAERTGGSVSTLTIQRTQQEDSAVYLCASSLAGPNYGYTFGSGTRLTVV.

This clonotype was observed many times. V gene TRBV7-6 combines with J gene TRBJ2-3; a weak D match, TRBD1 (6 bases). V was pared by 4 bases and J by 10 bases, with 18 bases between. CDR1 is SGHVS and CDR2 is FNYEAQ in the germline V gene. The length of the CDR3 is 14 residues. Written as DNA, the CDR3 is TGTGCCAGCAGCTCCCAAGGGGGACCAGGTGCGCAGTATTTT. This translates into CASSSQGGPGAQYF.

This clonotype appeared many times. V gene TRBV6-5 combines with J gene TRBJ1-1; weak D call: TRBD1 (5 bases). Trimming cost V 2 bases and J 3 bases, with 16 bases left between them. This CDR3 region has 16 residues. Germline assignment: CDR1 MNHEY and CDR2 SVGAGI. This CDR3 is CASSYGGGGGDTEAFF. Written as DNA, the CDR3 is TGTGCCAGCAGTTACGGGGGGGGAGGTGGAGACACTGAAGCTTTCTTT.

This clonotype was seen a few times. V usage is TRBV7-2 and J usage is TRBJ2-3; D tentatively fits TRBD1 or TRBD2 (6 bases each). The CDR3 loop spans 15 amino acids. V was trimmed by 1 base and J by 2 bases, leaving 10 bases between them. The V gene's germline CDR1 is SGHTA and CDR2 FQGNSA. The CDR3: CASSLGGAYTDTQYF. The CDR3 DNA reads as TGTGCCAGCAGCTTAGGGGGGGCCTACACAGATACGCAGTATTTT. The full variable domain, its missing parts supplied by reference TRBV7-2 and TRBJ2-3, is GAGVSQSPSNKVTEKGKDVELRCDPISGHTALYWYRQSLGQGLEFLIYFQGNSAPDKSGLPSDRFSAERTGGSVSTLTIQRTQQEDSAVYLCASSLGGAYTDTQYFGPGTRLTVL.

This clonotype appeared a single time. The chain carries TRBV23-1 and TRBJ2-3; the D is unclear. TRBV23-1 has ORF status, its function being uncertain. The CDR3 consists of 14 residues. Trimming removed 2 bases from V and 2 bases from J, with 8 bases in between. The CDR3 sequence: CASSQGQPTDTQYF. DNA for the CDR3: TGCGCCAGCAGTCAAGGGCAGCCCACAGATACGCAGTATTTT.

This clonotype was detected many times. The gene calls are TRBV5-1 and TRBJ2-3; D unclear. The CDR3 runs to 14 residues. The germline gives CDR1 SGHRS, CDR2 YFSETQ. Trimming shortened V by 0 bases and J by 5 bases, and 10 bases separated the two germline ends. The CDR3 is CASSLGSVGDTQYF. The CDR3 DNA reads TGCGCCAGCAGCTTGGGGTCTGTAGGAGATACGCAGTATTTT.